The entry below describes one T cell receptor (beta chain). Its antigen is currently unknown. RNA transcripts served as the template for amplifying TCR beta CDR3 regions. The HTBI primer set drove a first-round RT-PCR of the TCR CDR3. MiXCR was run by TCRdb on the multiplex PCR reads, yielding one entry per CDR3 protein. The sample carries about 350,000 distinct CDR3 sequences, approximately 13% recorded once. Exclusion of a patient resulted from uncontrolled infection, other autoimmune disease, pregnancy or lactation. Diagnostic decisions used clinical symptoms, serum thyroxine and TRAb, thyroid ultrasound and orbital computed tomography. V was pared by 8 bases and J by 11 bases, with 18 bases between. Germline assignment: CDR1 SQVTM and CDR2 ANQGSEA. There are 11 residues in the CDR3. This sample was included in a study of T cells in Graves' hyperthyroidism and ophthalmopathy. The study, taken as a whole, reports: Among thyroid clonotypes expanded above 0.001, most also appeared in blood.

This receptor was taken from a woman between 40 and 55 years old with Graves' ophthalmopathy. Material: blood. The chain has TRBV29-1 and TRBJ1-1, with unresolved D. The CDR3 nucleotides read TGCAGCATTCCCTTTGGCGCGGGCGCTTTCTTT. Protein product: CSIPFGAGAFF.